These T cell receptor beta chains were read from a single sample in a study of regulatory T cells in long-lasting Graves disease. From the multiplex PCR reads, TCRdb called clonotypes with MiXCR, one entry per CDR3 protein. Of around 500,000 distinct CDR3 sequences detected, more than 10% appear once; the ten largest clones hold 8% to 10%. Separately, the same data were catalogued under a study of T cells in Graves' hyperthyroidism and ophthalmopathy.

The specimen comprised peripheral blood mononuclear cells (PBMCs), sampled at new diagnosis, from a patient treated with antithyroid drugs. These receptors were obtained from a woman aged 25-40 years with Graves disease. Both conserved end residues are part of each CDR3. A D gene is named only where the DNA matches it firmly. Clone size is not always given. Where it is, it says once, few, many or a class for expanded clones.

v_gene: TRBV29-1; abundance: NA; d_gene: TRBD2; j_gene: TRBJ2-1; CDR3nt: TGCAGCATTCTGGGACTAGCGGGAGCTTCCTTCGTCTACAATGAGCAGTTCTTC; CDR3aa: CSILGLAGASFVYNEQFF
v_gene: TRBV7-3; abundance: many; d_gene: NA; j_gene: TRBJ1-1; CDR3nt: TGTGCCAGCAGCTTAGTATGGGGCACTGAAGCTTTCTTT; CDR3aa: CASSLVWGTEAFF
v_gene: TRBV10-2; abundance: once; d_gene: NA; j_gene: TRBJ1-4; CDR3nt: TGCGCCAGCAGTGAATCCAGGAGCGGAGAAAAACTGTTTTTT; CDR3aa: CASSESRSGEKLFF
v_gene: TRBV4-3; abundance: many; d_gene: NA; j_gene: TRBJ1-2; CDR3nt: TGCGCCAGCAGCCAACGGACGGCCCGAAATGGCTACACCTTC; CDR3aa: CASSQRTARNGYTF
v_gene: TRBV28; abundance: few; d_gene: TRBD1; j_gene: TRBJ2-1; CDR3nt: TGTACCAGCAGCCCAAGGACAGGGTGGTCCGATGAGCAGTTCTTC; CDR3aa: CTSSPRTGWSDEQFF
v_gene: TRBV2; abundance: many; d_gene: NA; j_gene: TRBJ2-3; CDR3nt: TGTGCCAGCAGCGAAACAGATACGCAGTATTTT; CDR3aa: CASSETDTQYF
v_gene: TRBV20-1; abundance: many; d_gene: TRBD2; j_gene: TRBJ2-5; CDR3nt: TGCAGTGCTAGAGAGCTAGCGGGAGGGGAGGAGACCCAGTACTTC; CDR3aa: CSARELAGGEETQYF
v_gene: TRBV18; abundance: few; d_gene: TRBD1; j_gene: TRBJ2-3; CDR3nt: TGTGCCAGCTCACTGGACAGGGGGCGAAGTGATACGCAGTATTTT; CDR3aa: CASSLDRGRSDTQYF
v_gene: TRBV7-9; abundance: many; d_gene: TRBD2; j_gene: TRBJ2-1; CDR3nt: TGTGCCAGCGGGACTAGCGGGAGGAATGAGCAGTTCTTC; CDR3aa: CASGTSGRNEQFF
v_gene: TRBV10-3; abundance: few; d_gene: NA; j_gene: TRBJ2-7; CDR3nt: TGTGCCGTAAAGGAAGCCTACGAGCAGTACTTC; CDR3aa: CAVKEAYEQYF
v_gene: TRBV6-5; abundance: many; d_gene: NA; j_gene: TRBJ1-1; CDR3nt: TGTGCCAGCAGTTACCACTCGACAGGCACAAACACTGAAGCTTTCTTT; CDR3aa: CASSYHSTGTNTEAFF
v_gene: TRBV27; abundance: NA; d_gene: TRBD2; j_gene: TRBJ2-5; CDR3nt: TGTGCCAGCAGTTTTCGACCTGCCCGTTTAGCGGGAGGCCAAGAGACCCAGTACTTC; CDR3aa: CASSFRPARLAGGQETQYF
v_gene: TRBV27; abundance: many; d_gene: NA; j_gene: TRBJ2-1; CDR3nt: TGTGCCAGCACTAAATTTCAGACCGGGACCAACTACAATGAGCAGTTCTTC; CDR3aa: CASTKFQTGTNYNEQFF
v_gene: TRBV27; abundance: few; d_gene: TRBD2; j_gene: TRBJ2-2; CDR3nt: TGTGCCAGCAGTTTACAGTTGAGACTAGCGGGAGACACCGGGGAGCTGTTTTTT; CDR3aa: CASSLQLRLAGDTGELFF
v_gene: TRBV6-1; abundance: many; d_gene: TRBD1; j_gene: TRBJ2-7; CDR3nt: TGTGCCAGCAGTGACCAGGGGGCAGGCGAGCAGTACTTC; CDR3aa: CASSDQGAGEQYF
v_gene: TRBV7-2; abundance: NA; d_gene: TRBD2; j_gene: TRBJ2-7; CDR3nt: TGTGCCAGCTTCTATACCGGGGGCGGGAGGGTAAACGAGCAGTACTTC; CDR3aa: CASFYTGGGRVNEQYF
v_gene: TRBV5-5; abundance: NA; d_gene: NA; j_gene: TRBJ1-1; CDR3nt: TGTGCCAGCAGCTGGGACCTTTTCGGGGCTGAAGCTTTCTTT; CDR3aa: CASSWDLFGAEAFF
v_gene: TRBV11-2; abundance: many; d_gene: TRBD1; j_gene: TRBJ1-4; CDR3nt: TGTGCCAGCAGCCGACAGGGGTATTCGGGAGAAAAACTGTTTTTT; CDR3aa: CASSRQGYSGEKLFF
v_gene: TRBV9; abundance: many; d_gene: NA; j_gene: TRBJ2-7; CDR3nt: TGTGCCAGCAGCGCCCGGGACGGACGCTACGAGCAGTACTTC; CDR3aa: CASSARDGRYEQYF
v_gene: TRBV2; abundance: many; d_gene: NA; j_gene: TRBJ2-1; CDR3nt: TGTGCCAGCAGCGATCAGGGGCCGAATACTTACAATGAGCAGTTCTTC; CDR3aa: CASSDQGPNTYNEQFF
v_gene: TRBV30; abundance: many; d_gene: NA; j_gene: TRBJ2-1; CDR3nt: TGTGCCTGGAGCCTAGGTGCTCCTACCTACAATGAGCAGTTCTTC; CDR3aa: CAWSLGAPTYNEQFF
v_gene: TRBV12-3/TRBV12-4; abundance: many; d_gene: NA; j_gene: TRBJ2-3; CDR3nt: TGTGCCAGCAGTTCATCCCTGGGTACGCAGTATTTT; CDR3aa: CASSSSLGTQYF
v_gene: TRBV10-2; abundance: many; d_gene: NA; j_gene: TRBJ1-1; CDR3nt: TGCGCCAGCAGCCCAGTTATGAACACTGAAGCTTTCTTT; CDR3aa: CASSPVMNTEAFF
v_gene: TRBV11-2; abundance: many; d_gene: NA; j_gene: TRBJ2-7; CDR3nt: TGTGCCAGCAGCTCTGAATGGGGTAGCTACGAGCAGTACTTC; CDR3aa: CASSSEWGSYEQYF
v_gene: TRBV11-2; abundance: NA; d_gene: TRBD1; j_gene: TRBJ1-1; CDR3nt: TGTGCCAGCAGCTTAGATTGGGGGACAGGATGGTCAAACACTGAAGCTTTCTTT; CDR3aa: CASSLDWGTGWSNTEAFF
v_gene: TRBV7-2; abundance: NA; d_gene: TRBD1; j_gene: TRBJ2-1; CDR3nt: TGTGCCAGCAGCTCCCCTGGGACAGGGGGCCGCTACTCCTACAATGAGCAGTTCTTC; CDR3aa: CASSSPGTGGRYSYNEQFF
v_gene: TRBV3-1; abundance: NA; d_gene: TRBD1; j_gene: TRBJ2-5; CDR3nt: TGTGCCAGCAGCCAAGGTCCGGGACAGGGGGGTAGAAAGACCCAGTACTTC; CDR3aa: CASSQGPGQGGRKTQYF
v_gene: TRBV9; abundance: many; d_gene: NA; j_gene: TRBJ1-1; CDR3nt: TGTGCCAGCAGCGTACAGGTCGGCACTGAAGCTTTCTTT; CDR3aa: CASSVQVGTEAFF
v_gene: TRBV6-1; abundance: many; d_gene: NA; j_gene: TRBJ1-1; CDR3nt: TGTGCCAGCAGTCGGGTAAGGTTGGACACTGAAGCTTTCTTT; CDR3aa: CASSRVRLDTEAFF
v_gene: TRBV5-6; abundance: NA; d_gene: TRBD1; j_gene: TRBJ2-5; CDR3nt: TGTGCCAGCAGCCCTATCGGGACAGGGCGGGAGACCCAGTACTTC; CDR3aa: CASSPIGTGRETQYF
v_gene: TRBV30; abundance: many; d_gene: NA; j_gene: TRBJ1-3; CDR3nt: TGTGCCTGGACGGAAAGTGGAAACACCATATATTTT; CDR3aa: CAWTESGNTIYF
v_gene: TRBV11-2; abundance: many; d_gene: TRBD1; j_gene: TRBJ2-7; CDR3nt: TGTGCCAGCAGCCCGACGCAGGGGGTGGTCGAGCAGTACTTC; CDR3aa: CASSPTQGVVEQYF
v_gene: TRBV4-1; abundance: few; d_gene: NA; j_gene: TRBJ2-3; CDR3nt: TGCGCCAGCAGCCAAGAGGGGCTAGCGACTAGCACAGATACGCAGTATTTT; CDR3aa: CASSQEGLATSTDTQYF
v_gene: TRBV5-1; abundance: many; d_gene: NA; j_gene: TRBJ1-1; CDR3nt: TGCGCCAGCAGCTTACTAGGGCCTATGAACACTGAAGCTTTCTTT; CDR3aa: CASSLLGPMNTEAFF
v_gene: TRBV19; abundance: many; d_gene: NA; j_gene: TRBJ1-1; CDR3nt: TGTGCCAGTAGTATAGTCGGGGAAGGGGGGACTGAAGCTTTCTTT; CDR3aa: CASSIVGEGGTEAFF
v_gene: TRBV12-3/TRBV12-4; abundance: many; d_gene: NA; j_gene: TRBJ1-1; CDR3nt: TGTGCCAGCAGTGAAGCGGGCTCGTTGGCTGAAGCTTTCTTT; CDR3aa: CASSEAGSLAEAFF
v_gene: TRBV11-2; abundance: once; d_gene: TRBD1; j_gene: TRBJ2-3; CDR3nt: TGTGCCAGCAGCGGGACCGGGACAGGGGTGTCAGATACGCAGTATTTT; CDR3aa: CASSGTGTGVSDTQYF
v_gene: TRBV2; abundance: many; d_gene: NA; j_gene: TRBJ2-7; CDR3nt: TGTGCCAGCAGGGAGAGATTAGCCTTCTCCTACGAGCAGTACTTC; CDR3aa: CASRERLAFSYEQYF
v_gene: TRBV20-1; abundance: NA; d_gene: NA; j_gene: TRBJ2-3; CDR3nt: TGCAGTGCTAGAGACCCCAGGCACACAATGGATACGCAGTATTTT; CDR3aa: CSARDPRHTMDTQYF
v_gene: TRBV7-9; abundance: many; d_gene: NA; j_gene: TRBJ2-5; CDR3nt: TGTGCCAGCAGCTTGTTCTCAGAGACCCAGTACTTC; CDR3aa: CASSLFSETQYF